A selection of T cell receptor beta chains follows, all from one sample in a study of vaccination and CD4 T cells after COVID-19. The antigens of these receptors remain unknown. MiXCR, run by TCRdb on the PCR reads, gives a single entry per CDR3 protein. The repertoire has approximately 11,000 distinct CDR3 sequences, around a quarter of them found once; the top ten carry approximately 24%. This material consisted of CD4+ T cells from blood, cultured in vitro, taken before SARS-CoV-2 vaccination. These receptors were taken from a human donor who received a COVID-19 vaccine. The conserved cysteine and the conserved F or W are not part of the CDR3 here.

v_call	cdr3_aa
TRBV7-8	ASSLRVSQKNTDTQY
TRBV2	ASSEWTDTNEKLF
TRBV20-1	SAELISGGYGYT
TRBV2	ASSPTASYEQY
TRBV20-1	SARISGRSNQPQH
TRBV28	ASSLSGTGEENIQY
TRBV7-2	ASSLAVHRTDTQY
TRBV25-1	ASRQGDQPQH
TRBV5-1	ASSSSGGYPYEQY
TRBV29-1	SVVMEGTGELF
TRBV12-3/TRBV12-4	ASRYGLAGGPTANTQY
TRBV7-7	ASSYGGRLDTQY
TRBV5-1	ASSRDRGADTQY
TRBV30	AWSVLRGEFTQY
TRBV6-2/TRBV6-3	ASSRPGATQY
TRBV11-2	ASSLGGGYTDTQY
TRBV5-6	ASSFQGTYSNQPQH
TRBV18	ASSPNREQETQY
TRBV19	ASKSGGAGGELF
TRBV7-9	ASSPRDRGSRYT
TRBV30	AWSVSSGGAGEQF
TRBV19	ASSLMTGINYGYT
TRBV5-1	ASSLATSGGQGDTQY
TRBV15	ATSRLGSYNSPLH
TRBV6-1	ASISLGLSSYEQY
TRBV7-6	ASSPTRSGGDNEQF
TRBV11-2	ASSRYRGSGEKLF
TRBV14	ASSKDTDTEAF
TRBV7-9	ASSLGGTGHEKLF
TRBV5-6	ASSLALSPNYGYT
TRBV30	AWSVVSGTQY
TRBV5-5	ASSLRLTGGAGYGYT
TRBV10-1	ASSESGFSGDTQY
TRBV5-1	ASSLQGDRETQY
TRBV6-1	ASREGDDNSPLH
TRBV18	ASSIPLAGTDTQY
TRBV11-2	ASSSFGQGTEAF
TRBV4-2	ASSQDTRGQSNYGYT
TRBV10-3	AIGASGGPADTQY
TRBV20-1	SLIDPTGTDTQY